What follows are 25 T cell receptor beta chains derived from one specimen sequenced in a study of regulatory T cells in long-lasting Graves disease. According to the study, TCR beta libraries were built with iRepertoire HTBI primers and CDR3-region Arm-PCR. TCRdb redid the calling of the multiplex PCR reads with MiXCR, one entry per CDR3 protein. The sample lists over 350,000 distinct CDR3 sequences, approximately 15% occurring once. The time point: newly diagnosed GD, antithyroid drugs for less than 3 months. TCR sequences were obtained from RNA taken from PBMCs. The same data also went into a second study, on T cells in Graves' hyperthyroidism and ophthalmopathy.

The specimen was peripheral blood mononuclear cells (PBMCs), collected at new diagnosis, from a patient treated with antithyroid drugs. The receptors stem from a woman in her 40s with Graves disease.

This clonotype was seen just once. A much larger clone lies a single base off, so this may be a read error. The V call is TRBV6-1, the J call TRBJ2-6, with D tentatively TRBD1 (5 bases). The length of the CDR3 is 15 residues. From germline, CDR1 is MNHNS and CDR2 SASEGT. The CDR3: CASSERYSGANVLPF. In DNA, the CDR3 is TGTGCCAGCAGTGAACGGTACTCTGGGGCCAACGTCCTGCCTTTC.

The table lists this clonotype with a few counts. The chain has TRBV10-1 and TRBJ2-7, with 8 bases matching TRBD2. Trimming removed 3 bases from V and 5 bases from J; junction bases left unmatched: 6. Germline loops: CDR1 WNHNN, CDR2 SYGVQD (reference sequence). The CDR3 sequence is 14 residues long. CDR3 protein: CASSEFAGGNEQYF. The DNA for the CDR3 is TGCGCCAGCAGTGAATTTGCGGGAGGAAACGAGCAGTACTTC.

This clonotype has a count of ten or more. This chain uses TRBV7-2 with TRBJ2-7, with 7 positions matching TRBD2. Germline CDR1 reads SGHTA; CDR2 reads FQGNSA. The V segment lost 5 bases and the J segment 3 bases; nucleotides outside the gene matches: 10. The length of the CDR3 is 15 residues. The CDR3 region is CASSPHPLADYEQYF. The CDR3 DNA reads TGTGCCAGCAGCCCACACCCGCTAGCGGACTACGAGCAGTACTTC.

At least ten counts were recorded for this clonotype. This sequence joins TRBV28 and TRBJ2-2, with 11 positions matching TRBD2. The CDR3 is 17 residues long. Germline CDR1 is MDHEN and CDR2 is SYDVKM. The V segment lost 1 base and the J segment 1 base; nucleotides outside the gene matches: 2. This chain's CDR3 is CASSLSGTSGNTGELFF. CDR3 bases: TGTGCCAGCAGTTTATCCGGGACTAGCGGGAACACCGGGGAGCTGTTTTTT. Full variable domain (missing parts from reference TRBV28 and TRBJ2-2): DVKVTQSSRYLVKRTGEKVFLECVQDMDHENMFWYRQDPGLGLRLIYFSYDVKMKEKGDIPEGYSVSREKKERFSLILESASTNQTSMYLCASSLSGTSGNTGELFFGEGSRLTVL.

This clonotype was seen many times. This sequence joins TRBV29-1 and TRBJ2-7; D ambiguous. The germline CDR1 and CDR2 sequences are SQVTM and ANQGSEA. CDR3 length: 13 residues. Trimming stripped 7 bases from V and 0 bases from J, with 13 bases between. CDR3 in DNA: TGCAGCGCGGGCAGCACAAGCTCCTACGAGCAGTACTTC. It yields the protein CSAGSTSSYEQYF.

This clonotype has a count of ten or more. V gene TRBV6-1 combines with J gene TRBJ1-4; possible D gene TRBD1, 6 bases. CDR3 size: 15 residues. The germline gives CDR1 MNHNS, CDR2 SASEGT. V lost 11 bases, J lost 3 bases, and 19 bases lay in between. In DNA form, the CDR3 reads TGTGCCGGCCTAGGGGGGGGTTTGGCTAATGAAAAACTGTTTTTT. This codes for CAGLGGGLANEKLFF.

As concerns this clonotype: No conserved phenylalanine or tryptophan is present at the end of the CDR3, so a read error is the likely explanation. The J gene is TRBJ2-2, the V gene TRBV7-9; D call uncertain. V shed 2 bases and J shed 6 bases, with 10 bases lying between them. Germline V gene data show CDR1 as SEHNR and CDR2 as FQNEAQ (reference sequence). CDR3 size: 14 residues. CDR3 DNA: TGTGCCAGCAGCTTAAGTCTAGTTGCCGGGGAGCTGTTTTCT. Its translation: CASSLSLVAGELFS.

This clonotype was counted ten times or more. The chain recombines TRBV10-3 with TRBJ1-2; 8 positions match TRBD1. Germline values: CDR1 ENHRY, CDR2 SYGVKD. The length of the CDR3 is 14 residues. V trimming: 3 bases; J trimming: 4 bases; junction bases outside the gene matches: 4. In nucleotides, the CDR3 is TGTGCCATCAGTGACAGGGGGCAGGGCTATGGCTACACCTTC. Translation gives CAISDRGQGYGYTF.

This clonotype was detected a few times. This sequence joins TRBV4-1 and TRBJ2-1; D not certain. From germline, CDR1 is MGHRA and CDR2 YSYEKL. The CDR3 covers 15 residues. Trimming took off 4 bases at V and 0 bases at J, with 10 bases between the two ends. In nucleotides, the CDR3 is TGCGCCAGCAGCCGGCGAGTGAACTCCTACAATGAGCAGTTCTTC. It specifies CASSRRVNSYNEQFF.

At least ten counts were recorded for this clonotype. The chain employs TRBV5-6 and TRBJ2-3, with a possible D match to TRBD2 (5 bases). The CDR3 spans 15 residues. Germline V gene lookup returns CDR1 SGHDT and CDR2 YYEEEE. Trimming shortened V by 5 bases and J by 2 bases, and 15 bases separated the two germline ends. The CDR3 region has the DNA TGTGCCAGCAGTTCGGGCGGGTCGTACACAGATACGCAGTATTTT. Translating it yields CASSSGGSYTDTQYF.

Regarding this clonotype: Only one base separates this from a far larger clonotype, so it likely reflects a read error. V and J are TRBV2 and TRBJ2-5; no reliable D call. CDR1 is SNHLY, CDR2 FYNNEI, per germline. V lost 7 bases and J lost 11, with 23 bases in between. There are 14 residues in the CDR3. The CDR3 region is CASTYSSSYNEQYF. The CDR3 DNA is TGTGCCAGCACGTACTCAAGCTCCTACAATGAGCAGTACTTC.

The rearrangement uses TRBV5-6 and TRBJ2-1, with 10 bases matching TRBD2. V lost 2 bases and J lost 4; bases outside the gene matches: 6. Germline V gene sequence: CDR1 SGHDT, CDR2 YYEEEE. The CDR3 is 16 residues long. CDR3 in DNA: TGTGCCAGCAGCTTCCGACTAGCGGGTGGATACAATGAGCAGTTCTTC. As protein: CASSFRLAGGYNEQFF. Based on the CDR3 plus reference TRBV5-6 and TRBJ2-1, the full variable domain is DAGVTQSPTHLIKTRGQQVTLRCSPKSGHDTVSWYQQALGQGPQFIFQYYEEEERQRGNFPDRFSGHQFPNYSSELNVNALLLGDSALYLCASSFRLAGGYNEQFFGPGTRLTVL.

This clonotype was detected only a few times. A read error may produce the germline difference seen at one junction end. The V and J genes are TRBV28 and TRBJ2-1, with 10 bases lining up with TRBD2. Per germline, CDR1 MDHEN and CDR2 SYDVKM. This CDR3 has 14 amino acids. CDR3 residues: CASIASGSSNERFF. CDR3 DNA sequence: TGTGCCAGTATAGCTAGCGGGAGTTCCAATGAGCGGTTCTTC. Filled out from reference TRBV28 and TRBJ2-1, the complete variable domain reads DVKVTQSSRYLVKRTGEKVFLECVQDMDHENMFWYRQDPGLGLRLIYFSYDVKMKEKGDIPEGYSVSREKKERFSLILESASTNQTSMYLCASIASGSSNERFFGPGTRLTVL.

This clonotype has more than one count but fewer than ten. CDR3 in amino acids: CASSTTGEGLLGEKLFF. The CDR3 DNA reads as TGTGCCAGCAGTACGACAGGGGAGGGTTTATTAGGTGAAAAACTGTTTTTT. The V and J genes are TRBV28 and TRBJ1-4; 8 bases fit TRBD1. CDR1 and CDR2 (germline): MDHEN, SYDVKM. J gave up 7 bases and V 5 bases, and 15 bases lay outside the gene matches. The CDR3 is 17 residues long.

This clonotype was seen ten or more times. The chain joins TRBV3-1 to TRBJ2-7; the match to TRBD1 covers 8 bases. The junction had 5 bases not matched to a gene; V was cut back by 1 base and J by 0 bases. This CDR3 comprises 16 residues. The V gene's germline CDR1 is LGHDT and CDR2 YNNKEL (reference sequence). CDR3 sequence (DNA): TGTGCCAGCAGCCAAGGTATCGGACAGGGCTCCTACGAGCAGTACTTC. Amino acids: CASSQGIGQGSYEQYF.

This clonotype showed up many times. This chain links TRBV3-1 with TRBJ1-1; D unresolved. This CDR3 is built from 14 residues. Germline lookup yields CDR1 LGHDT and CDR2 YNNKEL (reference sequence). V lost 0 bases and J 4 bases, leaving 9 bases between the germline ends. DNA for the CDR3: TGTGCCAGCAGCCAAGATCGAGCTGGCACTGAAGCTTTCTTT. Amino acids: CASSQDRAGTEAFF.

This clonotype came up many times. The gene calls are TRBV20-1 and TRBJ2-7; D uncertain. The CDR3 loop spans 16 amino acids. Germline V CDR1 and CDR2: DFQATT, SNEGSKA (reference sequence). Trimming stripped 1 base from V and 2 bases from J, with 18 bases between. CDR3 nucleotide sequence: TGCAGTGCTAGAGGATATCGTTCAAAGGGTACCTACGAGCAGTACTTC. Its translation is CSARGYRSKGTYEQYF.

In nucleotides, the CDR3 is TGTGCCAGCACCGTCAGCGGGACCACCTACGAGCAGTACTTC. Residues: CASTVSGTTYEQYF. V gene TRBV6-1 combines with J gene TRBJ2-7, with TRBD2 matching over 7 bases. The germline CDR1 and CDR2 sequences are MNHNS and SASEGT. J was trimmed by 2 bases and V by 7 bases; bases with no gene match: 8. The CDR3 spans 14 residues.

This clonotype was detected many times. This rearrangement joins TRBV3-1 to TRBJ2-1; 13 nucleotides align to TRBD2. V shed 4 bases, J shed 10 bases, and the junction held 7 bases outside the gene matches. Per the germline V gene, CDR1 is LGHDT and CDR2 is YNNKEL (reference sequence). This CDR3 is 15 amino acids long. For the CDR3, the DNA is TGTGCCAGCAGCCCCTCCGGGACTAGCGGGGACGAGCAGTTCTTC. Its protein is CASSPSGTSGDEQFF.

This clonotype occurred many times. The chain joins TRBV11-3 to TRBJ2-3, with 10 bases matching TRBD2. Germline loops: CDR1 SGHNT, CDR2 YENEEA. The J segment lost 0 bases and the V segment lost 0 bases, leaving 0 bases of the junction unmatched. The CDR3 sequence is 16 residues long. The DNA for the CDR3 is TGTGCCAGCAGCTTAGAAGCGGGAGGGAGCACAGATACGCAGTATTTT. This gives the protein CASSLEAGGSTDTQYF.

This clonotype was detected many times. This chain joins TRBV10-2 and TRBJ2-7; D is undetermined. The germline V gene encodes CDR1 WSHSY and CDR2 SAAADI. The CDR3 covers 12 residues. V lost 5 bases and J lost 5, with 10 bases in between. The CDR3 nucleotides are TGCGCCAGCAGTCAGGCCACTAACGAGCAGTACTTC. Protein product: CASSQATNEQYF.

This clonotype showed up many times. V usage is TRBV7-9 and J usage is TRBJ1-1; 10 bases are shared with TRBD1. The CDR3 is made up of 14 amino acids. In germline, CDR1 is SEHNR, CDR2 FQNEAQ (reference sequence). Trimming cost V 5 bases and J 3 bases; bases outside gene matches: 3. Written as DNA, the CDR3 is TGTGCCAGCAGCCTCGGACAGGGGGACACTGAAGCTTTCTTT. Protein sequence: CASSLGQGDTEAFF.

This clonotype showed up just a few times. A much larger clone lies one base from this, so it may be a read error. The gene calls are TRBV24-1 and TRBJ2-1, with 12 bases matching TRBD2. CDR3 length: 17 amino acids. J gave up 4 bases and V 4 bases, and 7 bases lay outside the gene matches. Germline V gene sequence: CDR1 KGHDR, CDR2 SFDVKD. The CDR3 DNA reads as TGTGCCACCAGTGACTCTCGGACTAGCGGGATATACAATGAGCAGTTCTTC. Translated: CATSDSRTSGIYNEQFF.

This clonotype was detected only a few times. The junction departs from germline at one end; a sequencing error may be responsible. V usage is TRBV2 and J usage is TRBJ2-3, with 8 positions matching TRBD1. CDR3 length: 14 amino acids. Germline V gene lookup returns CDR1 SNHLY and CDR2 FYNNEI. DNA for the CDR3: TGTGCCAGCTTGACAGGGGCTCGGGCAGATGCGCAGTATTTT. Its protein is CASLTGARADAQYF.

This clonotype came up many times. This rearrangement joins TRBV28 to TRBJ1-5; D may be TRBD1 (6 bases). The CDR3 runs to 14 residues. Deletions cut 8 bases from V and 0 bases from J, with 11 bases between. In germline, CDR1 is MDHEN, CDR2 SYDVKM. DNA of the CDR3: TGTGCCAGCTCTGGACAGTCTAGCAATCAGCCCCAGCATTTT. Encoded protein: CASSGQSSNQPQHF.